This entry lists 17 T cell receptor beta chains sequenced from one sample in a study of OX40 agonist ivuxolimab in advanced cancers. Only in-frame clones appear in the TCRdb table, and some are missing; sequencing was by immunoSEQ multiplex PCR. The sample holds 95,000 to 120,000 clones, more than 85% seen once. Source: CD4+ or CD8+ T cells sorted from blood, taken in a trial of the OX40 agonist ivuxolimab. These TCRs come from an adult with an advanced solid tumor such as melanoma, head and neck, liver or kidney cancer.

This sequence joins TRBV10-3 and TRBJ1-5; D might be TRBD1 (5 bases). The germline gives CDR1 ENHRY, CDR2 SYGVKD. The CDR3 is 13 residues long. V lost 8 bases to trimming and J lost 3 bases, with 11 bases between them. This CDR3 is CAIGTGLNQPQHF. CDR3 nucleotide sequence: TGTGCCATCGGAACAGGCCTCAATCAGCCCCAGCATTTT.

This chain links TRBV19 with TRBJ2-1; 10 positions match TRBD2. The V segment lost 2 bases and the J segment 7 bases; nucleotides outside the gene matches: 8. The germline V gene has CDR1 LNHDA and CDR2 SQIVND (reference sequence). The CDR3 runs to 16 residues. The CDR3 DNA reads TGTGCCAGTAGTATATCGGTCTTAGCGGGAGGAAATGAGCAGTTCTTC. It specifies CASSISVLAGGNEQFF.

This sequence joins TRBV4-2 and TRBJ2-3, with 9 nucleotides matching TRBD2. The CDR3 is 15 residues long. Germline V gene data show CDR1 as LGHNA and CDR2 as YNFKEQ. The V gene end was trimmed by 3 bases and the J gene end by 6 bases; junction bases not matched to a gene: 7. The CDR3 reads CASSQGVTSGDTQYF. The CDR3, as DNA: TGTGCCAGCAGCCAGGGGGTTACTAGCGGGGATACGCAGTATTTT.

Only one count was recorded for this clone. The CDR3: CATSKPSREQYF. DNA of the CDR3: TGTGCCACCAGCAAGCCCTCCCGCGAGCAGTACTTC. V and J are TRBV15 and TRBJ2-5; no reliable D call. With the DNA end fitting TRBJ2-7 better, the J assignment may be wrong. Germline V lookup: CDR1 LNHNV, CDR2 YYDKDF (reference sequence). The CDR3 is made up of 12 amino acids.

The DNA for the CDR3 is TGTGCCAGCAGTGAGCCAGCCCAGCCCCAGCATTTT. Protein: CASSEPAQPQHF. This sequence joins TRBV6-1 and TRBJ1-5, with no clear D. The V and J ends lost 3 bases and 7 bases respectively, with 7 bases between them. Germline CDR1 is MNHNS and CDR2 is SASEGT. This CDR3 has 12 amino acids.

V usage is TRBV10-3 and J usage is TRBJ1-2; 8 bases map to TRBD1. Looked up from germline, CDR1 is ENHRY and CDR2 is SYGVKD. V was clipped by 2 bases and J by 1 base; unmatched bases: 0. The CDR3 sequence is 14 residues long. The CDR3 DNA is TGTGCCATCAGTGAGGGACAGGGTAACTATGGCTACACCTTC. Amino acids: CAISEGQGNYGYTF.

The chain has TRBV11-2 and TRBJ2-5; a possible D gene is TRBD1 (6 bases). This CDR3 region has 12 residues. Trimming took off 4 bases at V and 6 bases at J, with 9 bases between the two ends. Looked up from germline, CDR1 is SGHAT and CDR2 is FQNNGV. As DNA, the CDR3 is TGTGCCAGCAGCTCGGACAGTAAGACCCAGTACTTC. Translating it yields CASSSDSKTQYF.

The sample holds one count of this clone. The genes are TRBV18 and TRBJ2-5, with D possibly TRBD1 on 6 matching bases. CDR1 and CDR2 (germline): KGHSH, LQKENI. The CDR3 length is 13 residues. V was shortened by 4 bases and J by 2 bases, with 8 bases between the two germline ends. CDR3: CASSQGQQETQYF. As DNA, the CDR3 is TGTGCCAGCTCACAGGGACAACAAGAGACCCAGTACTTC.

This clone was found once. The CDR3 region has the DNA TGTGCCAGCAGCCGGACCCCGGGGGAGGGAGAAAAACTGTTTTTT. It specifies CASSRTPGEGEKLFF. The rearrangement uses TRBV7-9 and TRBJ1-4, with a possible D match to TRBD1 (5 bases). Germline-derived CDR1 and CDR2 are SEHNR and FQNEAQ (reference sequence). The length of the CDR3 is 15 residues. Trimming stripped 5 bases from V and 8 bases from J, with 18 bases between. Using reference TRBV7-9 and TRBJ1-4 for the parts outside the CDR3, the full variable domain is DTGVSQNPRHKITKRGQNVTFRCDPISEHNRLYWYRQTLGQGPEFLTYFQNEAQLEKSRLLSDRFSAERPKGSFSTLEIQRTEQGDSAMYLCASSRTPGEGEKLFFGSGTQLSVL.

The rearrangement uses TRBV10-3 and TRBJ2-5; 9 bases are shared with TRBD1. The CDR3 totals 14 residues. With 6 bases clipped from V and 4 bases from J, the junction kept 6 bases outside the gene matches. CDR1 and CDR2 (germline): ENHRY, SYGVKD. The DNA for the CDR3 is TGTGCCATCAGGCCGGGACAGGGTAGAGAGACCCAGTACTTC. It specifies CAIRPGQGRETQYF.

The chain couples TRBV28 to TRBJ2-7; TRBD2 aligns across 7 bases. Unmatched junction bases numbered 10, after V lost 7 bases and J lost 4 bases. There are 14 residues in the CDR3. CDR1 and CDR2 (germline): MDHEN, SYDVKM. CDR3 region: CASIPGGGFYEQYF. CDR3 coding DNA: TGTGCCAGCATTCCGGGGGGTGGTTTTTACGAGCAGTACTTC. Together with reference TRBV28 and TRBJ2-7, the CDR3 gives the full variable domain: DVKVTQSSRYLVKRTGEKVFLECVQDMDHENMFWYRQDPGLGLRLIYFSYDVKMKEKGDIPEGYSVSREKKERFSLILESASTNQTSMYLCASIPGGGFYEQYFGPGTRLTVT.

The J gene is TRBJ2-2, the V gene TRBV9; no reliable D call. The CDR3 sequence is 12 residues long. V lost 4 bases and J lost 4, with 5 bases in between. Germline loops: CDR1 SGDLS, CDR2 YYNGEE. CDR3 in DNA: TGTGCCAGCAGCTTAGTCACCGGGGAGCTGTTTTTT. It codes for CASSLVTGELFF.

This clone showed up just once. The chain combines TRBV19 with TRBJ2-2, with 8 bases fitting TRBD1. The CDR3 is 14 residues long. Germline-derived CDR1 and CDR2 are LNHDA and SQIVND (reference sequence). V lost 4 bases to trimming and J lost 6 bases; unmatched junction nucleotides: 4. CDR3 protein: CASSTGGSPGELFF. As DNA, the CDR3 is TGTGCCAGTAGTACAGGGGGCTCCCCCGGGGAGCTGTTTTTT.

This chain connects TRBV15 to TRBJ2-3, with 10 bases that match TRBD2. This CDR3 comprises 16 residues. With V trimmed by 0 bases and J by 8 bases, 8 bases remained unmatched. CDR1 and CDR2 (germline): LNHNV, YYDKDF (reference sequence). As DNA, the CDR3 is TGTGCCACCAGCAGAGATTACAGACTAGCGGGTTCTACGCAGTATTTT. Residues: CATSRDYRLAGSTQYF.

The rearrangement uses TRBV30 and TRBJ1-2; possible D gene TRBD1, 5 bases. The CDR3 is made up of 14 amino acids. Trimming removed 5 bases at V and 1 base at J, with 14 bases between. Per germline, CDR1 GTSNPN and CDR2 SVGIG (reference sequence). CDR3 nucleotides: TGTGCCTGGCGTGGGCCCAGGGTTAACTATGGCTACACCTTC. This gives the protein CAWRGPRVNYGYTF.

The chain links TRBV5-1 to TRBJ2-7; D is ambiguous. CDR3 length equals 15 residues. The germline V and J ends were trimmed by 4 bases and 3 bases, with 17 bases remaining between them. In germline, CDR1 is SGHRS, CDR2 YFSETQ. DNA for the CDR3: TGCGCCAGCAGCCTAAACGCTGGCTTGGGCTACGAGCAGTACTTC. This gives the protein CASSLNAGLGYEQYF.

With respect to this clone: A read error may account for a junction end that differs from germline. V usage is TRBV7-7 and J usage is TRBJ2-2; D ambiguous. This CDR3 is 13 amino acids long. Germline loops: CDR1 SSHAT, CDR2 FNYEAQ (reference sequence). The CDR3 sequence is CASSLIEVGELFF. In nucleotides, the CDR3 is TGTGCTAGCAGCTTAATAGAGGTCGGGGAGCTGTTTTTT.